This T cell receptor (beta chain) was observed in a study of T cell responses to AZD1222 COVID-19 vaccine (dated by TCRdb to about 2021). For the wider study: Because spike-specific TCR depth and breadth did not differ between the two schedules, AZD1222 recipients who got a second dose at roughly 4 weeks were pooled with those who got a second dose at roughly 12 weeks. TCR sequencing was performed for over 230 trial participants, of whom about 200 were given two doses of AZD1222 and around 26 were given two doses of MenACWY control vaccine. Trial participants were enrolled into age subgroups of 18-55, 56-69 and 70-plus years, which contained around 140, 26 and 57 TCR-sequenced participants, respectively.

This clone has just a few counts. This clone's antigen is unknown. The input lacks base qualities; no much larger clone sits a single base away. What the authors observed across the whole study: Only a handful of AZD1222 recipients were SARS-CoV-2 seropositive at baseline, limiting conclusions about previously exposed vaccinees. After two AZD1222 doses, both the breadth and the depth of spike-specific TCRs were significantly higher than at day 0 and than in MenACWY recipients. The whole spike protein was spanned by vaccine-associated CD4 TCRs, and dominant responses were seen in regions 160-218 and 743-854. Because no day 14 peak-response samples were available, repertoires were characterized only after the peak T cell response. Nearly half of unique spike-specific TCRs reportedly recognized epitopes outside regions mutated in the B.1.351 and B.1.1.7 variants. In the small 56-69-year group, the increase in depth fell short of significance, most likely because of low power. Participants were mostly white British and included more females than males, and it was suggested by the authors that clonal diversity may have been underestimated.

The CDR3 regions of human TCRbeta chains were subjected to immunosequencing. On the authors' methods: TCRs in the repertoires were matched against a reference library of SARS-CoV-2-specific TCRs that had been generated with the MIRA antigen-specificity platform. Breadth was defined as the fraction of unique TCRs that were SARS-CoV-2-associated. Depth was defined as the fraction of total T cells that were SARS-CoV-2-associated. Using the MIRA data, every spike-specific TCR was mapped to the spike region that the TCR reacted to and assigned to either a CD4 or a CD8 class. Log10-transformed breadth and depth values were compared by one-way ANOVA with Sidak's multiple comparisons tests. This immuneACCESS table, as held by TCRdb, lists in-frame sequences with V and J called but not all clones. Of the missing ones, under half trace to an unresolved V gene in checked studies; the others have no known cause. V and J calls and clone size are as listed in that table; D and trimming were resolved from the DNA. In all, the sample holds around 110,000 clones, and roughly 87% of those were seen once. Approximately 7.5% of the sample is in the top ten clones.

The germline V gene provides CDR1 SGHTA and CDR2 FQGTGA. V is reduced by 5 bases and J by 7 bases, leaving a spacing of 8 bases between them. The CDR3 has 12 amino acids, counting the end cysteine and phenylalanine. Of the read, only the CDR3 DNA is kept; its 36 bases are in frame from base 1. The time point label, read with the paper, signifies: baseline before first vaccination. Vaccinee samples were obtained from the UK trials COV001 and COV002, which included a single-blind randomized controlled phase 2/3 trial of AZD1222 (ChAdOx1 nCoV-19) in healthy adults. Trial participant PBMC samples were collected at day 0 and day 28 after the second dose for TCRbeta chain sequencing.

The sequencing used peripheral blood, collected on day 0 of AZD1222 vaccination. This chain joins TRBV7-3 to TRBJ2-2, with the D gene not clear enough to name. This TCR came from an adult in good health. The base sequence is TGTGCCAGCAGCCCATTCGGCGGGGAGCTGTTTTTT. It codes for CASSPFGGELFF.